These 23 T cell receptor beta chains came from one sample sequenced in a study of a mutant IDH1 vaccine in newly diagnosed glioma. For these receptors, no antigen is known. Sequenced by immunoSEQ multiplex PCR; TCRdb stores in-frame clones only, minus some. Of about 59,000 clones listed, 83% were seen once; the top ten hold around 4%. Sample time point: week 47, end of study. What each vaccine dose contained was 300 ug of mutant IDH1 20-mer peptide, accompanied by topical imiquimod. The sequenced sample was PBMCs, obtained from a glioma patient whose treatment included an IDH1 peptide vaccine. These receptors all stem from a man aged 25-45 years with glioma.

The V gene is TRBV5-8, the J gene TRBJ2-7; D remains unclear. V lost 0 bases and J lost 3, with 7 bases in between. The CDR3 spans 13 residues. In germline, CDR1 is SGHTS, CDR2 YDEGEE. The DNA for the CDR3 is TGTGCCAGCAGCTTGGGACCGAACTACGAGCAGTACTTC. Protein sequence: CASSLGPNYEQYF.

The V call is TRBV5-1, the J call TRBJ2-7; D not resolved. Trimming cost V 4 bases and J 7 bases, with 15 bases left between them. The germline gives CDR1 SGHRS, CDR2 YFSETQ. This CDR3 region has 13 residues. The CDR3 spells CASSQVTEGEQYF. The CDR3 DNA reads as TGCGCCAGCAGCCAGGTAACAGAAGGAGAGCAGTACTTC.

The chain joins TRBV28 to TRBJ1-1, with 7 bases fitting TRBD1. The germline V gene encodes CDR1 MDHEN and CDR2 SYDVKM. CDR3 length: 15 amino acids. Losses at the gene ends were 3 bases for V and 6 bases for J; bases not matched to a gene: 10. CDR3 residues: CASSFGPARGPEAFF. DNA for the CDR3: TGTGCCAGCAGTTTCGGCCCAGCGAGGGGGCCTGAAGCTTTCTTT.

The chain is built from TRBV13 and TRBJ2-2; D may match TRBD1 or TRBD2 (6 bases each). Per the germline V gene, CDR1 is PRHDT and CDR2 is FYEKMQ (reference sequence). The ends were cut back, 5 bases at V and 6 bases at J, with 25 bases in the middle. This CDR3 region has 18 residues. CDR3 region: CASSPDSGAGDFAGELFF. The CDR3 DNA reads as TGTGCCAGCAGCCCCGATTCGGGTGCAGGGGACTTTGCCGGGGAGCTGTTTTTT. Supplemented by reference TRBV13 and TRBJ2-2, the full variable domain reads AAGVIQSPRHLIKEKRETATLKCYPIPRHDTVYWYQQGPGQDPQFLISFYEKMQSDKGSIPDRFSAQQFSDYHSELNMSSLELGDSALYFCASSPDSGAGDFAGELFFGEGSRLTVL.

This chain joins TRBV27 and TRBJ2-1, with 10 bases that match TRBD2. The V and J ends lost 4 bases and 7 bases, in that order; junction bases with no gene match: 7. CDR1 is MNHEY, CDR2 SMNVEV, per germline (reference sequence). CDR3 length equals 15 residues. CDR3 sequence: CASSYSGGSPNEQFF. DNA of the CDR3: TGTGCCAGCAGTTATAGCGGGGGGTCCCCAAATGAGCAGTTCTTC.

The gene calls are TRBV9 and TRBJ2-2; no clear D gene. V was clipped by 5 bases and J by 7 bases, with 15 bases between them. The CDR3 is 14 amino acids. Per germline, CDR1 SGDLS and CDR2 YYNGEE. This CDR3 reads CASRVTRTGGELFF. The CDR3, as DNA: TGTGCCAGCAGGGTGACCCGAACTGGCGGGGAGCTGTTTTTT. The full variable domain, completed using reference TRBV9 and TRBJ2-2, is DSGVTQTPKHLITATGQRVTLRCSPRSGDLSVYWYQQSLDQGLQFLIQYYNGEERAKGNILERFSAQQFPDLHSELNLSSLELGDSALYFCASRVTRTGGELFFGEGSRLTVL.

The CDR3 sequence is CASSPRQVDLSPLHF. The CDR3 nucleotides read TGTGCCAGCAGCCCAAGACAGGTTGACCTGTCACCCCTCCACTTT. The J gene is TRBJ1-6, the V gene TRBV9; weak D call: TRBD1 (6 bases). V lost 4 bases and J lost 10, with 18 bases in between. Germline values: CDR1 SGDLS, CDR2 YYNGEE. The CDR3 is 15 residues long.

The chain joins TRBV6-5 to TRBJ1-6; D gene uncertain. The V and J ends lost 0 bases and 5 bases respectively, with 8 bases between them. CDR1 is MNHEY, CDR2 SVGAGI, per germline. This CDR3 has 15 residues. In DNA form, the CDR3 reads TGTGCCAGCAGTTACTCGTTCCTTAATAATTCACCCCTCCACTTT. This translates into CASSYSFLNNSPLHF.

This chain connects TRBV19 to TRBJ2-3, with 11 bases fitting TRBD2. V dropped 3 bases and J dropped 2; count of bases not matched to a gene: 1. Germline V gives CDR1 LNHDA, CDR2 SQIVND (reference sequence). This CDR3 region has 15 residues. The CDR3 DNA reads TGTGCCAGTAGTATGGGACTAGCGGACACAGATACGCAGTATTTT. Its translation is CASSMGLADTDTQYF.

This chain links TRBV10-3 with TRBJ1-2, with TRBD1 identical over 9 bases. Germline-derived CDR1 and CDR2 are ENHRY and SYGVKD. J lost 6 bases, V lost 7 bases, and 15 bases had no gene match. The CDR3 is made up of 16 amino acids. CDR3 nucleotide sequence: TGTGCCATCACGCCGGGACAGGGTTTATCCCGCAATGGCTACACCTTC. It translates to CAITPGQGLSRNGYTF.

The chain carries TRBV30 and TRBJ1-6; 9 bases align to TRBD1. From germline, CDR1 is GTSNPN and CDR2 SVGIG (reference sequence). The CDR3 loop spans 15 amino acids. V dropped 4 bases and J dropped 8; count of bases not matched to a gene: 9. The CDR3 nucleotides read TGTGCCTGGAACATAGTGGGGACAGGGTATTCACCCCTCCACTTT. Amino acids: CAWNIVGTGYSPLHF.

This clone was observed a few times. The chain uses TRBV5-1 and TRBJ1-1; D gene unclear. Trimming cost V 6 bases and J 4 bases, with 19 bases left between them. The length of the CDR3 is 15 residues. Per germline, CDR1 SGHRS and CDR2 YFSETQ. CDR3 sequence: CASTPNSNRGTEAFF. CDR3 DNA sequence: TGCGCCAGCACCCCAAACAGTAACCGGGGCACTGAAGCTTTCTTT.

The chain links TRBV5-1 to TRBJ1-1; TRBD1 might be the D (6 bases). This CDR3 is 15 amino acids long. V lost 0 bases and J lost 5, with 14 bases in between. The germline V gene encodes CDR1 SGHRS and CDR2 YFSETQ. CDR3 nucleotide sequence: TGCGCCAGCAGCTTGGCCAAGGGGGTTAATACTGAAGCTTTCTTT. Translating gives CASSLAKGVNTEAFF.

This clone showed up just a few times. This chain joins TRBV5-4 and TRBJ2-2; no firm D call. The CDR3 is 13 amino acids. Germline lookup yields CDR1 SGHNT and CDR2 YYREEE (reference sequence). V lost 2 bases and J 3 bases, leaving 5 bases between the germline ends. The DNA for the CDR3 is TGTGCCAGCAGCTTTCTGTACACCGGGGAGCTGTTTTTT. It translates to CASSFLYTGELFF.

The chain carries TRBV4-1 and TRBJ2-5; 9 bases match TRBD2. The germline V gene has CDR1 MGHRA and CDR2 YSYEKL. This CDR3 has 18 amino acids. J lost 5 bases, V lost 0 bases, and 13 bases had no gene match. The CDR3 DNA is TGCGCCAGCAGCCAAGAACGCGGGGGGGTTTCGGGAAGGGAGACCCAGTACTTC. This encodes CASSQERGGVSGRETQYF.

This clone appeared a few times. The chain couples TRBV19 to TRBJ1-1; D is possibly TRBD1 (5 bases). Trimming removed 5 bases from V and 5 bases from J, with 24 bases in between. CDR3 length equals 17 residues. CDR1 and CDR2 from the germline V gene are LNHDA and SQIVND (reference sequence). The CDR3 coding sequence is TGTGCCAGTAGTGATCCCCGGGCCAGGGAGGAAGGTACTGAAGCTTTCTTT. Translated: CASSDPRAREEGTEAFF.

V gene TRBV30 combines with J gene TRBJ2-1, with 13 positions matching TRBD2. Trimming removed 1 base from V and 8 bases from J; junction bases left unmatched: 5. CDR3 size: 15 residues. Germline-derived CDR1 and CDR2 are GTSNPN and SVGIG (reference sequence). In nucleotides, the CDR3 is TGTGCCTGGAGTGGCGGACTAGCGGGGGTCTATGAGCAGTTCTTC. This encodes CAWSGGLAGVYEQFF.

The chain links TRBV7-8 to TRBJ2-7, with TRBD1 matching 7 bases. With 6 bases clipped from V and 0 bases from J, the junction kept 5 bases outside the gene matches. This CDR3 spans 14 amino acids. Germline V gives CDR1 SGHVS, CDR2 FQNEAQ. The CDR3 region is CASRQTGSSYEQYF. CDR3 DNA sequence: TGTGCCAGCAGGCAGACAGGGAGCTCCTACGAGCAGTACTTC.

CDR3 sequence: CASSIASGGVYNEQFF. CDR3 DNA sequence: TGTGCCAGTAGTATAGCAAGCGGAGGAGTGTACAATGAGCAGTTCTTC. V and J are TRBV19 and TRBJ2-1; tentative D call: TRBD2 (5 bases). V was cut by 1 base and J by 4 bases, with 14 bases left in between. The CDR3 sequence is 16 residues long. Germline CDR1 reads LNHDA; CDR2 reads SQIVND (reference sequence).

The chain couples TRBV29-1 to TRBJ1-1, with TRBD1 matching 9 bases. The germline V gene encodes CDR1 SQVTM and CDR2 ANQGSEA. V shed 4 bases, J shed 5 bases, and the junction held 8 bases outside the gene matches. The CDR3 runs to 14 residues. The CDR3 DNA reads TGCAGCGTTGTGGACAGGGGTTTGGTGACTGAAGCTTTCTTT. Encoded protein: CSVVDRGLVTEAFF.

This sequence joins TRBV6-6 and TRBJ2-2; D may match TRBD1 or TRBD2 (5 bases each). CDR1 and CDR2 (germline): MNHNY, SVGAGI (reference sequence). V dropped 6 bases and J dropped 4 bases, with 12 bases sitting between them. This CDR3 has 14 residues. CDR3: CASRAGAITGELFF. The CDR3 DNA reads TGTGCCAGCAGAGCCGGGGCCATCACCGGGGAGCTGTTTTTT.

This rearrangement joins TRBV6-6 to TRBJ1-5; 9 bases map to TRBD1. CDR3 length: 14 residues. Germline-derived CDR1 and CDR2 are MNHNY and SVGAGI (reference sequence). V dropped 2 bases and J dropped 5; count of bases not matched to a gene: 1. CDR3 DNA sequence: TGTGCCAGCAGTTACGACAGGGGGGATCAGCCCCAGCATTTT. Its translation is CASSYDRGDQPQHF.

CDR3 region: CASSEDWGANQPQHF. CDR3 in DNA: TGTGCCAGCAGTGAAGACTGGGGTGCCAATCAGCCCCAGCATTTT. V usage is TRBV2 and J usage is TRBJ1-5; D gene ambiguous. The CDR3 sequence is 15 residues long. CDR1 and CDR2 (germline): SNHLY, FYNNEI. Between the trimmed V and J ends, which lost 1 base and 3 bases, there was a span of 10 bases.